These T cell receptor beta chains were read from a single sample in a study of blood T cell repertoires in COVID-19. Profiling relied on immunoSEQ multiplex PCR, and the TCRdb table lists in-frame clones only, not all of them. The data hold around 170,000 clones, with approximately 86% observed a single time. The sequenced sample was peripheral blood. These receptors all come from a man in his fifties or sixties with active or convalescent COVID-19. Both conserved end residues are part of each CDR3. Clone size appears in some rows only: once, few, many, or a class for an expanded clone.

clone_size	v_call	j_call	cdr3_aa
.	TRBV28	TRBJ1-4	CASSLNSKNNEKLFF
.	TRBV19	TRBJ2-7	CASSIVSGSYEQYF
.	TRBV2	TRBJ1-1	CASSVGGLGTEAFF
once	TRBV7-9	TRBJ1-2	CASSPGQAYGYTF
.	TRBV7-7	TRBJ2-5	CASSLVGGLRETQYF
.	TRBV4-2	TRBJ2-7	CASSQAPRLNEQYF
once	TRBV6-5	TRBJ2-3	CASSLLDTQYF
few	TRBV9	TRBJ2-7	CASRFRTEQYF
.	TRBV6-5	TRBJ2-1	CASKLAGGPYEQFF
.	TRBV6-1	TRBJ2-7	CASSETGTVPYEQYF
.	TRBV6-5	TRBJ1-5	CASSSRYQPQHF
.	TRBV28	TRBJ1-1	CASGTGNTEAFF
.	TRBV28	TRBJ1-1	CASSPLRTEAFF
.	TRBV5-1	TRBJ1-5	CASSLQGAGNQPQHF
.	TRBV30	TRBJ2-5	CAWSVVSGGAGWETQYF
.	TRBV5-5	TRBJ1-3	CASSLAGVGNTIYF
.	TRBV2	TRBJ2-1	CASSLRRASYNEQFF
.	TRBV5-1	TRBJ2-1	CASSMAQDYNEQFF
.	TRBV7-2	TRBJ1-4	CASSLQGAGEKLFF
.	TRBV7-3	TRBJ2-5	CASSLTSQIPAETQYF